The 20 T cell receptor beta chains below come from one sample, sequenced in a study of blood T cells in healthy people across ages. A second PCR, run for about 6 to 11 cycles, used a sample-barcoded 5' primer plus a J-beta primer mix. TCRdb fed the 5' RACE reads into MiXCR, producing one record per CDR3 protein. The repertoire holds 790,000 or so distinct CDR3 sequences, with around 50% as singletons. The sample was blood. The source is a man aged 40-55 years in good health.

Only one count was recorded for this clonotype. The chain carries TRBV27 and TRBJ2-4; 9 bases line up with TRBD1. Trimming cost V 5 bases and J 0 bases; bases outside gene matches: 5. The CDR3 totals 16 residues. CDR1 is MNHEY, CDR2 SMNVEV, per germline (reference sequence). CDR3 residues: CASSAGTGIAKNIQYF. The CDR3 coding sequence is TGTGCCAGCAGTGCCGGGACAGGGATAGCCAAAAACATTCAGTACTTC.

The gene calls are TRBV7-3 and TRBJ1-2, with D perhaps TRBD1 (5 bases). Trimming shortened V by 3 bases and J by 3 bases, and 11 bases separated the two germline ends. The CDR3 covers 14 residues. Germline assignment: CDR1 SGHTA and CDR2 FQGTGA. The CDR3 bases are TGTGCCAGCAGCTTGGGGACGGTTGACTATGGCTACACCTTC. Its translation: CASSLGTVDYGYTF. The complete variable domain, with remaining parts taken from reference TRBV7-3 and TRBJ1-2, reads GAGVSQTPSNKVTEKGKYVELRCDPISGHTALYWYRQSLGQGPEFLIYFQGTGAADDSGLPNDRFFAVRPEGSVSTLKIQRTERGDSAVYLCASSLGTVDYGYTFGSGTRLTVV.

This clonotype was counted ten times or more. The chain combines TRBV29-1 with TRBJ2-5; 10 bases map to TRBD1. Germline-derived CDR1 and CDR2 are SQVTM and ANQGSEA. The CDR3 loop spans 15 amino acids. V shed 4 bases, J shed 5 bases, and the junction held 10 bases outside the gene matches. The CDR3 DNA reads as TGCAGCGTTGCGCGACAGGGGGCCACGTTGGAGACCCAGTACTTC. This codes for CSVARQGATLETQYF.

The chain couples TRBV9 to TRBJ2-7; D ambiguous. Looked up from germline, CDR1 is SGDLS and CDR2 is YYNGEE. V was shortened by 0 bases and J by 0 bases, with 10 bases between the two germline ends. The length of the CDR3 is 15 residues. The CDR3 loop reads CASSVALGLSYEQYF. The CDR3 region has the DNA TGTGCCAGCAGCGTAGCTCTAGGCCTCTCCTACGAGCAGTACTTC.

This chain links TRBV7-3 with TRBJ2-3; D might be TRBD2 (6 bases). The CDR3 has 15 residues. In germline, CDR1 is SGHTA, CDR2 FQGTGA. V lost 5 bases and J lost 2, with 14 bases in between. Written as DNA, the CDR3 is TGTGCCAGCAGCCCCACGGGGGAAAACACAGATACGCAGTATTTT. It yields the protein CASSPTGENTDTQYF.

The sample holds a few counts of this clonotype. The chain combines TRBV4-2 with TRBJ2-5, with D possibly being TRBD2 (6 bases). The length of the CDR3 is 14 residues. Per germline, CDR1 LGHNA and CDR2 YNFKEQ. V lost 0 bases to trimming and J lost 13 bases, with 18 bases between them. The CDR3, as DNA: TGTGCCAGCAGCCAAGACAGGTTGGGAGGTATAAGGTACTTC. Protein product: CASSQDRLGGIRYF.

The chain is built from TRBV3-1 and TRBJ2-7, with 7 bases identical to TRBD2. Per the germline V gene, CDR1 is LGHDT and CDR2 is YNNKEL (reference sequence). The CDR3 is 14 amino acids. V lost 1 base, J lost 2 bases, and 2 bases stayed unmatched. The CDR3 is CASSQGGGPYEQYF. The CDR3 DNA reads as TGTGCCAGCAGCCAAGGGGGAGGGCCCTACGAGCAGTACTTC.

The J gene is TRBJ1-2, the V gene TRBV20-1, with TRBD1 matching 9 bases. The ends lost 5 bases at V and 9 bases at J; junction bases unmatched: 19. This CDR3 has 16 amino acids. Per germline, CDR1 DFQATT and CDR2 SNEGSKA (reference sequence). CDR3 protein: CSAPVGRPGQGHRYTF. The DNA of the CDR3 is TGCAGTGCTCCGGTGGGGAGACCGGGACAGGGCCATCGCTACACCTTC.

The V gene is TRBV24-1, the J gene TRBJ2-3; 9 nucleotides agree with TRBD1. V lost 3 bases, J lost 6 bases, and 9 bases stayed unmatched. The CDR3 sequence is 16 residues long. Germline values: CDR1 KGHDR, CDR2 SFDVKD. The CDR3 reads CATSDPGQGKADTQYF. Written as DNA, the CDR3 is TGTGCCACCAGTGATCCGGGACAGGGTAAGGCGGATACGCAGTATTTT.

The chain is built from TRBV25-1 and TRBJ2-5, with D possibly matching TRBD2 (6 bases). CDR3 size: 15 residues. The germline V gene has CDR1 MGHDK and CDR2 SYGVNS. The germline V and J ends were trimmed by 0 bases and 5 bases, with 13 bases remaining between them. The chain's CDR3 is CASSEYQEGGETQYF. CDR3 nucleotide sequence: TGTGCCAGCAGTGAATATCAGGAGGGCGGTGAGACCCAGTACTTC.

The CDR3 sequence: CSARQGGSPLHF. Written as DNA, the CDR3 is TGCAGTGCCCGACAGGGTGGTTCACCCCTCCACTTT. The rearrangement joins TRBV20-1 to TRBJ1-6; TRBD1 matches 7 bases. J lost 9 bases, V lost 6 bases, and 5 bases had no gene match. CDR1 is DFQATT and CDR2 is SNEGSKA in the germline V gene (reference sequence). The CDR3 is 12 amino acids.

V gene TRBV12-3 or TRBV12-4 combines with J gene TRBJ2-7, with D tentatively TRBD2 (6 bases). The V end was cut by 7 bases, the J end by 8 bases, with 18 bases between. The CDR3 covers 13 residues. The CDR3 coding sequence is TGTGCCAGCACCCCCTCGGGAGTGGTGCAGCAGTACTTC. Encoded protein: CASTPSGVVQQYF.

A few counts support this clonotype. This chain joins TRBV27 and TRBJ2-1; D may be TRBD1 or TRBD2 (5 bases each). Germline V gene data show CDR1 as MNHEY and CDR2 as SMNVEV (reference sequence). The germline V and J ends were trimmed by 8 bases and 8 bases, with 13 bases remaining between them. CDR3 length equals 12 residues. The CDR3 sequence is CASGGIQDEQFF. CDR3 bases: TGTGCCAGCGGGGGAATACAGGATGAGCAGTTCTTC.

This clonotype was counted between two and nine times. V usage is TRBV10-3 and J usage is TRBJ2-5; D gene ambiguous. The CDR3 is 13 amino acids. V was shortened by 7 bases and J by 11 bases, with 20 bases between the two germline ends. Germline CDR1 is ENHRY and CDR2 is SYGVKD. The CDR3 nucleotides read TGTGCCATCATGCCGGACCCTACAAGAGAGCAGTACTTC. Residues: CAIMPDPTREQYF.

This chain links TRBV7-8 with TRBJ1-5, with a weak D call TRBD1 (5 bases). The germline V gene has CDR1 SGHVS and CDR2 FQNEAQ. The V end lost 4 bases, the J end lost 5 bases, and 12 bases lay between the germline ends. The CDR3 sequence is 14 residues long. The CDR3 DNA sequence: TGTGCCAGCAGCTCTAGGGGCCAAGATCAGCCCCAGCATTTT. It codes for CASSSRGQDQPQHF.

This clonotype was detected only a few times. The gene calls are TRBV29-1 and TRBJ1-5; D is undetermined. From germline, CDR1 is SQVTM and CDR2 ANQGSEA. Trimming took 5 bases from V and 5 from J, leaving 10 bases between them. The CDR3 spans 12 residues. The chain's CDR3 is CSVMGQDQPQHF. The DNA for the CDR3 is TGCAGCGTTATGGGCCAAGATCAGCCCCAGCATTTT.

V usage is TRBV28 and J usage is TRBJ2-1; D perhaps matches TRBD1 (5 bases). V shed 3 bases and J shed 5 bases, with 11 bases lying between them. The CDR3 is made up of 14 amino acids. Germline V gene lookup returns CDR1 MDHEN and CDR2 SYDVKM. The CDR3 DNA is TGTGCCAGCAGTTTTCCAGGGAAGGACAATGAGCAGTTCTTC. Protein product: CASSFPGKDNEQFF.

This chain uses TRBV12-3 or TRBV12-4 with TRBJ2-5, with D unclear. The V end was cut by 3 bases, the J end by 11 bases, with 19 bases between. The length of the CDR3 is 14 residues. Written as DNA, the CDR3 is TGTGCCAGCAGTTTTGAAGAGCAGTACAATGAGCAGTACTTC. It specifies CASSFEEQYNEQYF.

The V and J genes are TRBV28 and TRBJ1-5, with 9 bases aligning to TRBD1. Germline lookup yields CDR1 MDHEN and CDR2 SYDVKM. The V segment lost 9 bases and the J segment 6 bases; nucleotides outside the gene matches: 6. The CDR3 sequence is 13 residues long. CDR3: CASQQGALQPQHF. The CDR3 DNA sequence: TGTGCCAGTCAACAGGGGGCGCTTCAGCCCCAGCATTTT.

V usage is TRBV12-5 and J usage is TRBJ2-1; 7 bases fit TRBD1. Germline assignment: CDR1 LGHNT and CDR2 FRNRAP. There are 15 residues in the CDR3. Trimming removed 4 bases from V and 9 bases from J; junction bases left unmatched: 12. The CDR3 coding sequence is TGTGCTAGTGGTTCAAAAACAGGGGTTGTAGCTGAGCAGTTCTTC. It yields the protein CASGSKTGVVAEQFF.